This TCR beta chain was profiled in a study of OX40 agonist ivuxolimab in advanced cancers. As for this clone: Its antigen remains unidentified.

Study results and limitations: Expanded clones belonging to CD8+ T cells outnumbered, on average, those of CD4+.

This table comes from immunoSEQ multiplex PCR, and its TCRdb copy is limited to in-frame clones, with some not included. The sample shows more than 50,000 clones, roughly 87% of them seen only once. The germline V and J ends were trimmed by 0 bases and 5 bases, with 20 bases remaining between them. Per the germline V gene, CDR1 is MDHEN and CDR2 is SYDVKM. The CDR3 contains 17 residues. Sequenced here: CD4+ or CD8+ T cells sorted from blood, sampled in a trial of the OX40 agonist ivuxolimab. The chain uses TRBV28 and TRBJ2-7; TRBD2 might be the D (7 bases). This TCR came from an adult with an advanced solid tumor such as melanoma, head and neck, liver or kidney cancer. CDR3 residues: CASSLWGGTKSIDEQYF. As DNA, the CDR3 is TGTGCCAGCAGTTTATGGGGGGGGACAAAGAGTATCGACGAGCAGTACTTC. The full variable domain, in which reference TRBV28 and TRBJ2-7 provide the parts outside the CDR3, is DVKVTQSSRYLVKRTGEKVFLECVQDMDHENMFWYRQDPGLGLRLIYFSYDVKMKEKGDIPEGYSVSREKKERFSLILESASTNQTSMYLCASSLWGGTKSIDEQYFGPGTRLTVT.